Below, 5 T cell receptor beta chains from the same sample are listed, as sequenced in a study of response to subunit inactivated influenza vaccine. TCRdb itself ran the RT-PCR reads through MiXCR, one entry per CDR3 protein. This sample has roughly 700,000 distinct CDR3 sequences, with approximately 15% found just once. The specimen was PBMCs from blood, collected around 15 days before vaccination. These receptors were collected from a man aged 50-59 years who received an inactivated influenza vaccine.

The gene calls are TRBV6-1 and TRBJ2-7; D not certain. This CDR3 has 13 residues. The germline V and J ends were trimmed by 3 bases and 4 bases, with 10 bases remaining between them. The germline V gene has CDR1 MNHNS and CDR2 SASEGT. The CDR3 loop is CASSEHQSYEQYF. In nucleotides, the CDR3 is TGTGCCAGCAGTGAGCACCAGAGTTACGAGCAGTACTTC.

This chain connects TRBV5-1 to TRBJ2-5, with TRBD2 identical over 7 bases. V lost 1 base to trimming and J lost 5 bases; unmatched junction nucleotides: 5. The CDR3 runs to 14 residues. Germline V gives CDR1 SGHRS, CDR2 YFSETQ. The CDR3 reads CASSLSGAGETQYF. CDR3 nucleotide sequence: TGCGCCAGCAGCTTGAGCGGGGCCGGGGAGACCCAGTACTTC.

This clonotype was counted only a few times. The CDR3 sequence is CSARGLAGGRSYEQYF. The CDR3 bases are TGCAGTGCTAGGGGACTAGCGGGGGGGCGTTCCTACGAGCAGTACTTC. This rearrangement joins TRBV20-1 to TRBJ2-7, with 16 bases aligning to TRBD2. The V gene's germline CDR1 is DFQATT and CDR2 SNEGSKA (reference sequence). V trimming: 3 bases; J trimming: 1 base; junction bases outside the gene matches: 3. The CDR3 spans 16 residues.

This clonotype was observed a handful of times. Here the CDR3 DNA reads TGCGCCAGCAGCCAAGGTCCGGGACTAGCCGGGGAGACCCAGTACTTC. It translates to CASSQGPGLAGETQYF. The chain employs TRBV4-3 and TRBJ2-5; 9 bases agree with TRBD2. V gave up 1 base and J gave up 5 bases; unmatched junction bases: 8. CDR1 is LGHNA and CDR2 is YSLEER in the germline V gene. This CDR3 has 16 amino acids.

The chain carries TRBV4-3 and TRBJ2-2; 7 bases are a match to TRBD1. The ends lost 2 bases at V and 7 bases at J; junction bases unmatched: 7. Germline V gives CDR1 LGHNA, CDR2 YSLEER. The CDR3 loop spans 15 amino acids. The CDR3 region has the DNA TGCGCCAGCAGCCAACCGGGACAGCGAGGCGGGGAGCTGTTTTTT. Translation gives CASSQPGQRGGELFF.